This is a list of T cell receptor beta chains from one sample in a study of blood T cells in healthy people across ages. MiXCR was run by TCRdb on the 5' RACE reads, yielding one entry per CDR3 protein. Of 1.5 million to 2 million distinct CDR3 sequences listed, 39% are singletons. Sample: blood. These receptors were collected from a human donor in good health. Each CDR3 is given with its conserved first and last residue. The order of the fields is V gene, J gene, CDR3 length, clone size, D gene, CDR3 protein, CDR3 DNA. D genes are given only for firm matches. Expanded clones are given a class, and other clones once, few, many or no size at all.

TRBV13	TRBJ2-2	15	once	-	CASSLGQALTGELFF	TGTGCCAGCAGCTTAGGCCAGGCACTCACCGGGGAGCTGTTTTTT
TRBV4-3	TRBJ2-7	16	-	TRBD1	CASSQSKGQGTGEQYF	TGCGCCAGCAGCCAAAGCAAGGGACAGGGTACGGGCGAGCAGTACTTC
TRBV13	TRBJ1-1	15	-	-	CASSLGLQGNTEAFF	TGTGCCAGCAGCCTAGGATTACAGGGAAATACTGAAGCTTTCTTT
TRBV20-1	TRBJ2-7	14	-	-	CSAPPDGVSYEQYF	TGCAGTGCCCCCCCCGACGGAGTCTCGTACGAGCAGTACTTC
TRBV24-1	TRBJ1-2	13	-	-	CATQDRRRYGYTF	TGTGCCACCCAAGACAGGCGCAGATATGGCTACACCTTC
TRBV5-1	TRBJ2-5	14	few	-	CASSPRAPQETQYF	TGCGCCAGCAGCCCGAGGGCCCCACAAGAGACCCAGTACTTC
TRBV9	TRBJ1-6	17	-	-	CASSVGQRHLNNSPLHF	TGTGCCAGCAGCGTAGGACAGAGACATCTGAATAATTCACCCCTCCACTTT
TRBV7-9	TRBJ1-1	15	-	-	CASSRWSQSPSEAFF	TGTGCCAGCAGCCGTTGGAGTCAGAGTCCGTCTGAAGCTTTCTTT
TRBV7-3	TRBJ2-3	16	-	TRBD2	CASSSIGGRRTDTQYF	TGTGCCAGCAGCTCTATCGGCGGGAGACGCACAGATACGCAGTATTTT
TRBV10-3	TRBJ2-3	15	-	TRBD2	CAVRTSGGPPDTQYF	TGTGCCGTCAGGACTAGCGGGGGGCCCCCAGATACGCAGTATTTT
TRBV12-3/TRBV12-4	TRBJ2-1	14	few	-	CASSLSLANNEQFF	TGTGCCAGCAGTTTGAGTCTAGCAAACAATGAGCAGTTCTTC
TRBV7-9	TRBJ1-6	14	-	TRBD1	CASSDGQGPSPLHF	TGTGCCAGCAGCGATGGACAGGGACCTTCACCCCTCCACTTT
TRBV6-4	TRBJ1-6	13	few	TRBD1	CASSTGAGSPLHF	TGTGCCAGCAGTACAGGGGCCGGTTCACCCCTCCACTTT
TRBV6-5	TRBJ1-2	12	few	-	CASRRGGDGYTF	TGTGCCAGCAGGAGGGGGGGCGATGGCTACACCTTC
TRBV7-9	TRBJ2-7	17	few	TRBD1	CASSPRQGLPLHYEQYF	TGTGCCAGCAGCCCCAGACAGGGGCTCCCCCTTCACTACGAGCAGTACTTC
TRBV15	TRBJ2-7	14	-	-	CATSRDLGAHEQYF	TGTGCCACCAGCAGAGATCTCGGGGCCCACGAGCAGTACTTC
TRBV20-1	TRBJ2-7	15	few	-	CSAQWVGGVPYEQYF	TGCAGTGCCCAATGGGTGGGCGGGGTCCCCTACGAGCAGTACTTC
TRBV7-2	TRBJ2-1	11	-	-	CASSLEMEQFF	TGTGCCAGCAGTTTGGAGATGGAGCAGTTCTTC
TRBV7-9	TRBJ1-5	14	few	-	CASSPWGVDQPQHF	TGTGCCAGCAGCCCTTGGGGGGTGGATCAGCCCCAGCATTTT
TRBV12-3/TRBV12-4	TRBJ2-5	12	-	-	CASSHGLRTQCF	TGTGCCAGCAGTCACGGACTGAGGACCCAGTGCTTC
TRBV12-5	TRBJ1-1	16	-	-	CASGLVLGRSNTEAFF	TGTGCTAGTGGTTTGGTATTGGGCCGCTCGAACACTGAAGCTTTCTTT
TRBV28	TRBJ2-5	10	-	-	CASRRGTQYF	TGTGCCAGCAGGAGGGGGACCCAGTACTTC
TRBV27	TRBJ2-7	14	-	-	CASSPLGRGNEQYF	TGTGCCAGCAGTCCTCTCGGTCGGGGAAACGAGCAGTACTTC
TRBV7-9	TRBJ1-2	14	few	TRBD1	CASSLQPGQGLYTF	TGTGCCAGCAGCCTCCAACCGGGACAGGGACTCTACACCTTC